This T cell receptor (beta chain) was sequenced in a study of blood T cells in healthy people across ages. The CDR3 length is 15 residues. Trimming left V 6 bases short and J 0 bases short, with 12 bases between. Germline assignment: CDR1 MNHEY and CDR2 SVGAGI. This clonotype was seen ten or more times. Through a sample-barcoded 5' primer and a J-beta primer mix, a second PCR was run for roughly 6 to 11 cycles. TCRdb recomputed calls from the 5' RACE reads with MiXCR, one row per CDR3 protein. Of more than 1.4 million distinct CDR3 sequences in the sample, 40% to 50% were seen once. The receptor's source is a woman in her late teens or twenties in good health. The rearrangement joins TRBV6-5 to TRBJ2-1, with D possibly being TRBD1 (5 bases). Material for sequencing was blood. Here the CDR3 reads CASSPGHSSYNEQFF. DNA of the CDR3: TGTGCCAGCAGCCCCGGACATAGCTCCTACAATGAGCAGTTCTTC.